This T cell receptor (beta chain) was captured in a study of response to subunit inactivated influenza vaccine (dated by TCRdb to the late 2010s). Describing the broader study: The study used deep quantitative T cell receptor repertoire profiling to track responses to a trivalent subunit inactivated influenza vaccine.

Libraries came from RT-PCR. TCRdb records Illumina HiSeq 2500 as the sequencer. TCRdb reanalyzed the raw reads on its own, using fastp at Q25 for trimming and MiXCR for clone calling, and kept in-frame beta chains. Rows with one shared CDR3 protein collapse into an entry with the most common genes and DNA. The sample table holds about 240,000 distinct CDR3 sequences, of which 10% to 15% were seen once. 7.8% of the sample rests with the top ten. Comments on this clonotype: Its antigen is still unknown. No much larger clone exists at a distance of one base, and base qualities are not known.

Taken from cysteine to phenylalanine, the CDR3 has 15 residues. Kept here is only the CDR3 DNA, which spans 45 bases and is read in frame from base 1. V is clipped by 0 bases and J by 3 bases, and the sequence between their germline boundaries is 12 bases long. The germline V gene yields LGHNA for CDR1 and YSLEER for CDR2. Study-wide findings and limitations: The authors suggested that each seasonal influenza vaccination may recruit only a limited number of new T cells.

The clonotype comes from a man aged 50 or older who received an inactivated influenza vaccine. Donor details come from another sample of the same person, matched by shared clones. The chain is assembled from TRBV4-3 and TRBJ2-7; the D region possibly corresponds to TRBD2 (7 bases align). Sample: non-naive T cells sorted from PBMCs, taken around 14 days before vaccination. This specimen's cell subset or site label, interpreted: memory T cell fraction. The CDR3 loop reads CASSQDRGAFYEQYF. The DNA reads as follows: TGCGCCAGCAGCCAAGATCGGGGGGCCTTCTACGAGCAGTACTTC.